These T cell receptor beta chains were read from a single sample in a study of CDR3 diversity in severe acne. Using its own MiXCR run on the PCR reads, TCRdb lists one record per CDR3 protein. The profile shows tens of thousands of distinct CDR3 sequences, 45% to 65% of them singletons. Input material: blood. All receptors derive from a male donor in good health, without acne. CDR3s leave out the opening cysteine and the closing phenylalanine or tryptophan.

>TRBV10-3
AISEDYTYEQY
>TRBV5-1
ASSLDVTGGLQAF
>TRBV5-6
ASSHQFDSSGNTIY
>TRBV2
VSRGGVNTEAF
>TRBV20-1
SARDVSGRAMETQY
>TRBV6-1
ASILGQVWNYGYT
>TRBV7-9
VGQTGELF
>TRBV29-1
SVEDPLAGDRYEQY
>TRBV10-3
ASVGTGHEKLF
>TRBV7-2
ASRRALNNEQF
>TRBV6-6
ASRPEGVKTQY
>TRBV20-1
SARGRQGTTDTQY
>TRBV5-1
ASSLGGQAPPGELF
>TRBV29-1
SAGSRQINTEAF
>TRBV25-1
ASSPSGQGGNQPQH
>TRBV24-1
ATSDGGAPGTEAF
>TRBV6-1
ASSERGGGDGYT
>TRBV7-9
ASSVLT
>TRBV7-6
ASSRGLAGVGQETQY
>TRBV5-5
ASSSPGQDSAF
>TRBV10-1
ASRERTYGYT
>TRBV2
ASSENGGPFPYEQY
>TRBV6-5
ASRSKPSGNTIY
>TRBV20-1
SASRLAGAYQEETQY
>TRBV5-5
ASTRQGSPYEQY
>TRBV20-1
SARLADYEQY
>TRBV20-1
SARKFGQPQH
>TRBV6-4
ASSDSSSGGDTQY
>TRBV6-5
ASSTTRDYPYEQY
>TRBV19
ASSPGGRETQY
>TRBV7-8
ASSYIAGDNEQF
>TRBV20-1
SAAGTGSYEQY
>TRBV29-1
SGRGPEAF